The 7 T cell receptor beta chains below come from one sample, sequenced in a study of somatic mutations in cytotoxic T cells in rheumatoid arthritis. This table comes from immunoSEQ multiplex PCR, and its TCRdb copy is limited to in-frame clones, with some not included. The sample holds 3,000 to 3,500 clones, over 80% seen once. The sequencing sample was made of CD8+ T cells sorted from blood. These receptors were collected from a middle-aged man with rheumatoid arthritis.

The CDR3 nucleotides are TGTGCCAGCAGCCATTGGGACAGTAACACTGAAGCTTTCTTT. Amino acid sequence: CASSHWDSNTEAFF. V and J are TRBV5-4 and TRBJ1-1; TRBD1 matches at 7 bases. Looked up from germline, CDR1 is SGHNT and CDR2 is YYREEE (reference sequence). The J segment lost 2 bases and the V segment lost 4 bases, leaving 5 bases of the junction unmatched. CDR3 length: 14 amino acids.

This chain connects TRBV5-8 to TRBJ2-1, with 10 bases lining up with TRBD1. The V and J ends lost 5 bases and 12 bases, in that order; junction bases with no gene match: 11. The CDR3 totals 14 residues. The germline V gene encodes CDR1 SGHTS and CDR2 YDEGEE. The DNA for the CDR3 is TGTGCCAGCAGGGAGGACAGGGGGGAGGCTGGGCAGTTCTTC. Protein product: CASREDRGEAGQFF.

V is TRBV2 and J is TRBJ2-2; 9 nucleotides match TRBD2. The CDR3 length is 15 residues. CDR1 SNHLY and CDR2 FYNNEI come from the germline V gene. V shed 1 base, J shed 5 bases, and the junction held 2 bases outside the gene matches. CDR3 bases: TGTGCCAGCAGTGAAGGCGGGAGGGCTACCGGGGAGCTGTTTTTT. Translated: CASSEGGRATGELFF.

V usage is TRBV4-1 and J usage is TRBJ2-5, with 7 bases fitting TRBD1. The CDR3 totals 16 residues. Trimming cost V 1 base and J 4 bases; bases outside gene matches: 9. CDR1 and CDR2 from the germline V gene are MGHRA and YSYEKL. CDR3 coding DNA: TGCGCCAGCAGCCAAGGGTCCCAGGGGGTTCGAGAGACCCAGTACTTC. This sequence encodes CASSQGSQGVRETQYF.

CDR3 sequence reads: CASSFADKGDQPQHF. The CDR3 DNA is TGTGCCAGCAGCTTCGCAGATAAAGGGGATCAGCCCCAGCATTTT. This chain links TRBV5-5 with TRBJ1-5; D perhaps matches TRBD1 (5 bases). V was clipped by 2 bases and J by 5 bases, with 14 bases between them. Germline CDR1 and CDR2: SGHKS and YYEKEE (reference sequence). This CDR3 comprises 15 residues.

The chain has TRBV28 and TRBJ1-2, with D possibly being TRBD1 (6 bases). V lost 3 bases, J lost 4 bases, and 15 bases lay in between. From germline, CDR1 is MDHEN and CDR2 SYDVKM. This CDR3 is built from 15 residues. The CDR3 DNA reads TGTGCCAGCAGTTTCCGAGGGACAAGGGCCTATGGCTACACCTTC. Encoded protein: CASSFRGTRAYGYTF.

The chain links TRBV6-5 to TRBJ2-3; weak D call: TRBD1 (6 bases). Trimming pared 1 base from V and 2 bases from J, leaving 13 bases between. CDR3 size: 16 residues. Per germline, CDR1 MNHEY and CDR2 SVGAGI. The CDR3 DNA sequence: TGTGCCAGCAGTTACTACCCCAGGGGCCCCACAGATACGCAGTATTTT. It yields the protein CASSYYPRGPTDTQYF.